This T cell receptor beta chain was identified during a study of blood T cell repertoires in COVID-19. Participants were aged roughly 18 to 90 years, lived in 20 to 30 US areas, and enrolled virtually. Sequencing used immunoSEQ multiplex PCR; TCRdb keeps in-frame clones, though not all of them. The profile shows under 300,000 clones, roughly nine tenths of them singletons. Germline V gene data show CDR1 as LGHNA and CDR2 as YSLEER. CDR3 length equals 16 residues. The V and J ends lost 4 bases and 2 bases respectively, with 15 bases between them. The source of this sequence is a woman aged 50 to 65 who had recovered from COVID-19. V is TRBV4-3 and J is TRBJ2-1; D is uncertain. The sample consisted of PBMCs or T cells enriched from blood (not recorded which). CDR3 DNA: TGCGCCAGCAGCCCGTCAACTCCATCGGCCTACAATGAGCAGTTCTTC. Its translation is CASSPSTPSAYNEQFF.